The entry below describes one T cell receptor beta chain. The antigen remains unidentified. The source of the sample is a study of blood T cells in healthy people across ages. Study background: T cells yielded about one barcoded beta molecule per two cells through template switching. Study findings and constraints: A greater number of naive CD4+ cells and higher diversity distinguished long-lived donors from aged donors.

With a J-beta primer mix and a sample-barcoded 5' primer, a second PCR ran about 6 to 11 cycles. TCRdb re-derived calls from the 5' RACE reads in MiXCR, one entry per CDR3 protein. The sample yields roughly 800,000 distinct CDR3 sequences, roughly 50% seen once. Every donor contributed about 10 milliliters of peripheral blood by blood draw. Each sample used at least 7 million PBMCs. The sequenced sample consisted of blood. The sequence was obtained from a man under 40 in good health.

The CDR3 sequence is CSARWSGQGSRQPQHF. The CDR3 bases are TGCAGTGCTAGATGGTCCGGACAGGGGAGTCGGCAGCCCCAGCATTTT. The V gene is TRBV20-1, the J gene TRBJ1-5; 9 bases fit TRBD1. Trimming removed 2 bases from V and 7 bases from J; junction bases left unmatched: 12. CDR1 is DFQATT and CDR2 is SNEGSKA in the germline V gene (reference sequence). This CDR3 has 16 amino acids.